This TCR beta chain is from a study of blood T cell repertoires in COVID-19 (TCRdb year 2020). In terms of the full investigation: Collaborator samples came from the United States, Italy and Spain and covered acute and convalescent phases of COVID-19. The prospective study material was composed of cDNA or gDNA derived from T cells, B-cell-depleted T cells, or PBMCs. Where HLA class I and class II types were available, the types were taken from metadata supplied by the sample provider, not from assay-based typing. The repertoires were made available in a free public database intended to serve as a resource for research on the immune response to SARS-CoV-2. Subjects who had been exposed to COVID-19, were actively infected with it, or had recovered from it provided the deeply sampled blood TCRbeta repertoires that made up the dataset. Samples were obtained from the ongoing ImmuneRACE study (first 160 participants) and from over 1,000 subjects provided by 6 global collaborators. A de-identified subject ID, COVID-19 status, age in years and sex were almost always included in the sample metadata.

With respect to this clone: The antigen it recognizes is unknown. No quality values exist for individual bases; no much larger clone is one base distant.

Participants in the prospective study were enrolled through a virtual design, were aged roughly 18 to 95 years, and lived in approximately 25 United States geographic areas. Cohort assignment in the prospective study relied on participant-reported clinical history from a screening survey and a study questionnaire. In the prospective study, whole blood, serum and a nasopharyngeal or oropharyngeal swab were collected from each participant by mobile phlebotomists. Over an approximately two-month period, participants in the prospective study had the option of providing additional blood draws and questionnaires. Before DNA extraction, blood samples from the prospective study were shipped at room temperature or frozen. TCRbeta CDR3 regions were amplified from genomic DNA using the immunoSEQ Assay, a bias-controlled multiplex PCR. Processing in the source paper ran as follows. Within the assay, amplification of reference gene primers was used to estimate how many nucleated cells each sample contained. Sequence reads were collapsed and filtered to measure the absolute abundance of every unique TCRbeta CDR3 rearrangement. For each sample, productive Simpson clonality was calculated by taking the square root of Simpson's diversity index across productive rearrangements. Not all clones reach the TCRdb copy of this immuneACCESS table, which keeps in-frame sequences only. Checked studies attribute under half of the gap to unresolved V genes and leave the rest unexplained. D and trimming were read from the DNA, whereas the V and J calls and clone size are those reported in that table. Counted in this sample were 250,000 to 350,000 clones; around 89% of them appeared once. The ten largest clones add up to approximately 1.5% of the sample.

Overall results and qualifications from the work: The amount of clinical and demographic metadata varied by source and participant and was provided uncurated.

CDR1 and CDR2 were assigned from the germline V gene as MDHEN and SYDVKM. The CDR3 contains 15 residues, cysteine and phenylalanine counted. Only the CDR3 DNA is retained, 45 bases long and in frame from the first base. V is shortened by 6 bases, J by 8 bases, and the region joining them spans 21 bases. Sequencing was carried out using PBMCs or T cells enriched from blood (not recorded which). The clonotype originates from a woman between 18 and 30 years old with acute COVID-19. The chain was built from TRBV28 and TRBJ2-3; TRBD2 is a possible D gene, resting on 6 matching bases. The nucleotides are TGTGCCAGCAGCCCTGGGGGGTCCGCCCTGGGTACGCAGTATTTT. Its coded protein is CASSPGGSALGTQYF.